This T cell receptor (beta chain) was identified in a study of siplizumab effects on memory and regulatory T cells. Regarding the study as a whole: Proliferating Tregs in siplizumab cultures were never verified as suppressive. Alloreactive sequences whose origin lay in unstimulated CD4+ memory cells were significantly reduced by siplizumab. Naive T cells were seen as more diverse than memory cells and as major alloresponse contributors.

Details on this clone: Antigen specificity is unknown.

Germline V gene sequence: CDR1 SGDLS, CDR2 YYNGEE. The CDR3 sequence is 15 residues long. Trimming pared 0 bases from V and 7 bases from J, leaving 14 bases between. Roughly 92,000 TCR templates per sample were assayed. TCRdb keeps only in-frame clones here, not all; method: immunoSEQ multiplex PCR. The data contain approximately 100,000 clones, 90% to 95% of them singletons. This sequence was found in a human donor in good health. Source material: non-Treg CD4+ T cells sorted from blood. The chain carries TRBV9 and TRBJ1-3; weak D call: TRBD1 (5 bases). The CDR3 sequence: CASSVDMKWGNTIYF. For the CDR3, the DNA is TGTGCCAGCAGCGTAGATATGAAATGGGGCAACACCATATATTTT.